These 25 T cell receptor beta chains share one sample of origin, sequenced in a study of T cell responses to AZD1222 COVID-19 vaccine. The protocol was immunoSEQ multiplex PCR, while the TCRdb copy is restricted to in-frame clones and leaves out a portion. The sample lists around 58,000 clones, about 86% occurring once. The sequencing used peripheral blood, collected on day 0 of AZD1222 vaccination. Every receptor here comes from an adult in good health.

The table lists this clone with a count of one. The chain combines TRBV7-9 with TRBJ2-5, with D perhaps matching TRBD1 or TRBD2 (5 bases each). V lost 3 bases, J lost 5 bases, and 7 bases lay in between. CDR1 is SEHNR and CDR2 is FQNEAQ in the germline V gene (reference sequence). The CDR3 is made up of 12 amino acids. CDR3 sequence: CASSLGVETQYF. The DNA for the CDR3 is TGTGCCAGCAGCTTGGGGGTTGAGACCCAGTACTTC.

This clone occurred a few times. The V call is TRBV7-2, the J call TRBJ1-4, with D unclear. The CDR3 contains 15 residues. CDR1 SGHTA and CDR2 FQGNSA come from the germline V gene. V was shortened by 1 base and J by 8 bases, with 14 bases between the two germline ends. CDR3 residues: CASSLETAGQEKLFF. CDR3 DNA: TGTGCCAGCAGCTTAGAAACCGCAGGTCAGGAAAAACTGTTTTTT. Full variable domain (remainder filled in from reference TRBV7-2 and TRBJ1-4): GAGVSQSPSNKVTEKGKDVELRCDPISGHTALYWYRQSLGQGLEFLIYFQGNSAPDKSGLPSDRFSAERTGGSVSTLTIQRTQQEDSAVYLCASSLETAGQEKLFFGSGTQLSVL.

This chain uses TRBV24-1 with TRBJ2-5; possibly TRBD2 for D (7 bases). The CDR3 sequence is 14 residues long. V was pared by 10 bases and J by 1 base, with 15 bases between. Germline V gene data show CDR1 as KGHDR and CDR2 as SFDVKD. The CDR3 spells CATGIGGPQETQYF. The CDR3 DNA reads as TGTGCCACGGGGATCGGGGGGCCCCAAGAGACCCAGTACTTC.

The CDR3 spells CASHRTASSYNSPLHF. CDR3 coding DNA: TGTGCCAGTCATCGGACCGCGAGCTCCTATAATTCACCCCTCCACTTT. The rearrangement uses TRBV28 and TRBJ1-6, with D uncertain. Between the trimmed V and J ends, which lost 9 bases and 0 bases, there was a span of 15 bases. Germline CDR1 and CDR2: MDHEN and SYDVKM. This CDR3 comprises 16 residues.

There are a few counts of this clone. The gene calls are TRBV10-3 and TRBJ2-5; weak D call: TRBD1 (7 bases). The CDR3 consists of 15 residues. V lost 4 bases and J 2 bases, leaving 14 bases between the germline ends. Germline V lookup: CDR1 ENHRY, CDR2 SYGVKD. DNA of the CDR3: TGTGCCATCAGTGGGCGTCCAGGGGGGCAAGAGACCCAGTACTTC. Its translation: CAISGRPGGQETQYF.

This chain links TRBV28 with TRBJ2-1; D possibly uses TRBD1 or TRBD2 (5 bases each). Germline values: CDR1 MDHEN, CDR2 SYDVKM. The CDR3 spans 12 residues. V gave up 5 bases and J gave up 9 bases, with 11 bases separating them. CDR3 nucleotide sequence: TGTGCCAGCAGTCTGGGGGTAGGTGAGCAGTTCTTC. It translates to CASSLGVGEQFF.

The chain combines TRBV11-2 with TRBJ2-1, with 9 bases fitting TRBD2. This CDR3 is 15 amino acids long. Unmatched junction bases numbered 5, after V lost 3 bases and J lost 5 bases. CDR1 SGHAT and CDR2 FQNNGV come from the germline V gene. The DNA of the CDR3 is TGTGCCAGCAGCTTTGCCCTAGCGGGGAACAATGAGCAGTTCTTC. Translated: CASSFALAGNNEQFF.

This chain uses TRBV6-1 with TRBJ1-5; D perhaps matches TRBD1 (6 bases). Trimming took off 0 bases at V and 7 bases at J, with 7 bases between the two ends. The CDR3 loop spans 13 amino acids. Germline CDR1 and CDR2: MNHNS and SASEGT. The CDR3 loop reads CASSEAGGQPQHF. For the CDR3, the DNA is TGTGCCAGCAGTGAAGCAGGGGGACAGCCCCAGCATTTT.

The rearrangement joins TRBV7-6 to TRBJ1-1; 7 bases line up with TRBD1. Germline CDR1 is SGHVS and CDR2 is FNYEAQ. The CDR3 consists of 16 residues. V lost 3 bases and J lost 0; bases outside the gene matches: 7. CDR3 in amino acids: CASSFAATGLNTEAFF. The CDR3, as DNA: TGTGCCAGCAGCTTTGCCGCGACAGGGTTGAACACTGAAGCTTTCTTT.

The J gene is TRBJ2-7, the V gene TRBV9, with 9 bases identical to TRBD1. This CDR3 is built from 15 residues. Germline assignment: CDR1 SGDLS and CDR2 YYNGEE. V shed 3 bases, J shed 6 bases, and the junction held 10 bases outside the gene matches. CDR3 DNA: TGTGCCAGCAGCGCTCAACAGGGGGCGATAAGCGAGCAGTACTTC. It encodes CASSAQQGAISEQYF. Full variable domain (rest looked up from reference TRBV9 and TRBJ2-7): DSGVTQTPKHLITATGQRVTLRCSPRSGDLSVYWYQQSLDQGLQFLIQYYNGEERAKGNILERFSAQQFPDLHSELNLSSLELGDSALYFCASSAQQGAISEQYFGPGTRLTVT.

CDR3 bases: TGTGCCAGCAGCTTAGTGCAGCGATCTAATGAAAAACTGTTTTTT. Amino acid sequence: CASSLVQRSNEKLFF. The J gene is TRBJ1-4, the V gene TRBV11-2; D unclear. The CDR3 runs 15 residues. The ends were cut back, 1 base at V and 3 bases at J, with 9 bases in the middle. The V gene's germline CDR1 is SGHAT and CDR2 FQNNGV.

The gene calls are TRBV10-3 and TRBJ1-5; tentatively, D is TRBD1 (6 bases). V was shortened by 9 bases and J by 3 bases, with 15 bases between the two germline ends. Germline assignment: CDR1 ENHRY and CDR2 SYGVKD. The length of the CDR3 is 14 residues. CDR3 sequence reads: CAMIPDRFNQPQHF. For the CDR3, the DNA is TGTGCCATGATCCCTGACAGGTTCAATCAGCCCCAGCATTTT.

The chain employs TRBV5-6 and TRBJ1-4; TRBD1 matches 9 bases. The junction had 8 bases not matched to a gene; V was cut back by 5 bases and J by 6 bases. CDR3 length equals 15 residues. The germline V gene encodes CDR1 SGHDT and CDR2 YYEEEE. Here the CDR3 reads CASSGGQGEDEKLFF. In nucleotides, the CDR3 is TGTGCCAGCAGTGGGGGACAGGGAGAAGATGAAAAACTGTTTTTT. Supplemented by reference TRBV5-6 and TRBJ1-4, the full variable domain reads DAGVTQSPTHLIKTRGQQVTLRCSPKSGHDTVSWYQQALGQGPQFIFQYYEEEERQRGNFPDRFSGHQFPNYSSELNVNALLLGDSALYLCASSGGQGEDEKLFFGSGTQLSVL.

The chain combines TRBV6-5 with TRBJ1-5; TRBD1 matches at 9 bases. With V trimmed by 4 bases and J by 11 bases, 9 bases remained unmatched. Germline CDR1 MNHEY, CDR2 SVGAGI. CDR3 size: 14 residues. CDR3 nucleotide sequence: TGTGCCAGCAGTTCCTCCGGGACAGGGTGGTCCCAGCATTTT. Translated, it gives CASSSSGTGWSQHF.

The J gene is TRBJ1-3, the V gene TRBV7-2; the D is unclear. Trimming left V 1 base short and J 0 bases short, with 7 bases between. Germline V gene sequence: CDR1 SGHTA, CDR2 FQGNSA. CDR3 length equals 15 residues. The CDR3 coding sequence is TGTGCCAGCAGCTTAGGGGAACCCTCTGGAAACACCATATATTTT. Translating it yields CASSLGEPSGNTIYF.

This sequence joins TRBV3-1 (or the pseudogene TRBV3-2) and TRBJ1-5; no reliable D call. Trimming removed 0 bases at V and 5 bases at J, with 11 bases between. CDR3 length: 15 amino acids. Germline CDR1 and CDR2: LGHDT and YNNKEL (reference sequence). CDR3 loop: CASSQDGGSDQPQHF. CDR3 in DNA: TGTGCCAGCAGCCAAGATGGAGGCTCGGATCAGCCCCAGCATTTT.

J is TRBJ1-2 and V is TRBV7-2; D is possibly TRBD1 (5 bases). The CDR3 spans 15 residues. V lost 10 bases to trimming and J lost 3 bases, with 21 bases between them. Germline V gives CDR1 SGHTA, CDR2 FQGNSA. The CDR3 region is CATGGGRAGDYGYTF. The CDR3 nucleotides read TGTGCCACCGGAGGTGGGAGGGCGGGGGACTATGGCTACACCTTC.

This clone has a single count. The genes are TRBV15 and TRBJ2-1, with 7 bases lining up with TRBD1. CDR1 and CDR2 (germline): LNHNV, YYDKDF (reference sequence). V trimming: 4 bases; J trimming: 5 bases; junction bases outside the gene matches: 14. The CDR3 is 17 amino acids. The CDR3 DNA follows: TGTGCCACCAGCATATACGACAGGGTAAAAACTAACAATGAGCAGTTCTTC. This sequence encodes CATSIYDRVKTNNEQFF.

The V and J genes are TRBV18 and TRBJ1-6; D is uncertain. Trimming stripped 0 bases from V and 5 bases from J, with 2 bases between. Germline assignment: CDR1 KGHSH and CDR2 LQKENI. There are 13 residues in the CDR3. CDR3 bases: TGTGCCAGCTCACCACCCAATAATTCACCCCTCCACTTT. Translated, it gives CASSPPNNSPLHF.

As DNA, the CDR3 is TGTGCCAGCAGCCAAGGGTGGGGGACCGGGGAGCTGTTTTTT. It codes for CASSQGWGTGELFF. V and J are TRBV4-2 and TRBJ2-2; either TRBD1 or TRBD2 may supply D (5 bases each). V was trimmed by 1 base and J by 5 bases, leaving 8 bases between them. CDR3 length: 14 residues. Looked up from germline, CDR1 is LGHNA and CDR2 is YNFKEQ.

The gene calls are TRBV15 and TRBJ1-4; 8 bases line up with TRBD1. Trimming took 3 bases from V and 4 from J; bases not matched to a gene: 7. The CDR3 is 16 residues long. Germline V gene data show CDR1 as LNHNV and CDR2 as YYDKDF (reference sequence). In DNA, the CDR3 is TGTGCCACCAGCAGCGATACAGGGGGTCTTAATGAAAAACTGTTTTTT. Translating it yields CATSSDTGGLNEKLFF.

V and J are TRBV15 and TRBJ2-2; maybe TRBD1 (6 bases). The V end lost 3 bases, the J end lost 5 bases, and 10 bases lay between the germline ends. This CDR3 is 14 amino acids long. Germline V gene lookup returns CDR1 LNHNV and CDR2 YYDKDF (reference sequence). CDR3 region: CATSRPTGTGELFF. DNA for the CDR3: TGTGCCACCAGCAGGCCCACAGGGACCGGGGAGCTGTTTTTT.

The chain couples TRBV18 to TRBJ2-7, with 7 bases fitting TRBD1. V was clipped by 3 bases and J by 2 bases; unmatched bases: 7. Per the germline V gene, CDR1 is KGHSH and CDR2 is LQKENI. The CDR3 has 15 residues. CDR3 sequence (DNA): TGTGCCAGCTCACCCTCCGGGACAGAAACCTACGAGCAGTACTTC. Translating it yields CASSPSGTETYEQYF.

This clone was detected once. The chain employs TRBV20-1 and TRBJ1-6; maybe TRBD1 (5 bases). Trimming removed 3 bases at V and 7 bases at J, with 16 bases between. Germline loops: CDR1 DFQATT, CDR2 SNEGSKA (reference sequence). The CDR3 consists of 15 residues. The CDR3 sequence is CSASPSRGPNSPLHF. The CDR3 bases are TGCAGTGCTAGTCCTTCGAGGGGTCCCAATTCACCCCTCCACTTT.

The chain combines TRBV7-2 with TRBJ1-3; 7 nucleotides agree with TRBD1. CDR1 and CDR2 from the germline V gene are SGHTA and FQGNSA. With 1 base clipped from V and 3 bases from J, the junction kept 0 bases outside the gene matches. This CDR3 comprises 14 residues. The CDR3: CASSLGQGGNTIYF. CDR3 nucleotide sequence: TGTGCCAGCAGCTTAGGACAGGGTGGAAACACCATATATTTT.